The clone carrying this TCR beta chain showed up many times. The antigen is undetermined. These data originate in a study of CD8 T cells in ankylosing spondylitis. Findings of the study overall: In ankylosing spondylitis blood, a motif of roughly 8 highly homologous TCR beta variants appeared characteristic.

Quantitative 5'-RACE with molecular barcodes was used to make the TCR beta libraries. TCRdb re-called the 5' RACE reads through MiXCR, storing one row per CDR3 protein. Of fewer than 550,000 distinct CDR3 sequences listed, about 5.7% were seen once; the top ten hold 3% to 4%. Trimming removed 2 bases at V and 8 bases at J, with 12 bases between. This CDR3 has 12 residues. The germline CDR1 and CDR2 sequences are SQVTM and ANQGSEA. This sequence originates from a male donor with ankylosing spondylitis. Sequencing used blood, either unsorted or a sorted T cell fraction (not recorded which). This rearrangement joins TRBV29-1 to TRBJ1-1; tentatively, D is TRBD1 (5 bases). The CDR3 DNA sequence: TGCAGCGTTGAACCCAGGGAATCGGAAGCTTTCTTT. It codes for CSVEPRESEAFF.